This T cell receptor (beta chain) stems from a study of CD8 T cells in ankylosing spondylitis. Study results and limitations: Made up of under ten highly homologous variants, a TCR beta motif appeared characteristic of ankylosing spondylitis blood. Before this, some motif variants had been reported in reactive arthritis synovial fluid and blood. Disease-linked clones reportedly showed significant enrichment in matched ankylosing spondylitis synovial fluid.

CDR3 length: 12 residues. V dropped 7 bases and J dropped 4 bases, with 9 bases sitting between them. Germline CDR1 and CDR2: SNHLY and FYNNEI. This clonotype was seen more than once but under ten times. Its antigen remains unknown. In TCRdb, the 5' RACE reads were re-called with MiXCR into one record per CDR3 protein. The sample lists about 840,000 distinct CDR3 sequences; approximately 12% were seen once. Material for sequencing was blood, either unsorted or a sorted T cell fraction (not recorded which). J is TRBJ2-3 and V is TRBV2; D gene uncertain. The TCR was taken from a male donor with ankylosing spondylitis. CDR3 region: CASNSEADTQYF. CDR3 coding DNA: TGTGCCAGCAATTCCGAGGCAGATACGCAGTATTTT.